The 23 T cell receptor beta chains given below trace back to one sample, sequenced in a study of chemoradiotherapy in HPV16-positive cancers. Using immunoSEQ multiplex PCR, the repertoire was profiled, and TCRdb retains in-frame clones only, with some absent. The sample has about 15,000 clones, approximately 90% seen once; the top ten hold approximately 4.5%. The sequenced sample was tumor tissue, obtained from a patient who underwent chemoradiotherapy. These receptors all stem from a human donor with HPV-associated anogenital cancer.

The rearrangement uses TRBV4-3 and TRBJ1-2, with D tentatively TRBD1 (5 bases). This CDR3 comprises 14 residues. Per the germline V gene, CDR1 is LGHNA and CDR2 is YSLEER. Trimming took off 7 bases at V and 7 bases at J, with 19 bases between the two ends. This chain's CDR3 is CASTPGYRSTGYTF. CDR3 DNA: TGCGCCAGCACCCCTGGGTACAGGTCTACTGGCTACACCTTC.

The rearrangement joins TRBV25-1 to TRBJ2-7; a weak D match, TRBD1 (6 bases). CDR3 length equals 14 residues. The V end was cut by 5 bases, the J end by 4 bases, with 15 bases between. In germline, CDR1 is MGHDK, CDR2 SYGVNS. CDR3 residues: CASSPTLGGYEQYF. In nucleotides, the CDR3 is TGTGCCAGCAGTCCCACCTTAGGGGGATACGAGCAGTACTTC.

This chain connects TRBV19 to TRBJ2-2; 7 nucleotides agree with TRBD1. Losses at the gene ends were 5 bases for V and 3 bases for J; bases not matched to a gene: 3. From germline, CDR1 is LNHDA and CDR2 SQIVND (reference sequence). This CDR3 region has 14 residues. The CDR3 sequence: CASSVQGDTGELFF. For the CDR3, the DNA is TGTGCCAGTAGTGTTCAGGGGGACACCGGGGAGCTGTTTTTT.

The chain links TRBV18 to TRBJ1-1; unclear D gene. Looked up from germline, CDR1 is KGHSH and CDR2 is LQKENI. The CDR3 contains 14 residues. Trimming removed 3 bases from V and 0 bases from J, with 8 bases in between. CDR3 nucleotide sequence: TGTGCCAGCTCACCGGAACACCTGAACACTGAAGCTTTCTTT. Encoded protein: CASSPEHLNTEAFF.

The V and J genes are TRBV7-8 and TRBJ2-1, with 13 nucleotides matching TRBD2. With 6 bases clipped from V and 6 bases from J, the junction kept 5 bases outside the gene matches. The germline V gene has CDR1 SGHVS and CDR2 FQNEAQ. This CDR3 has 15 amino acids. The CDR3 region is CASRLLAGGGNEQFF. The CDR3 region has the DNA TGTGCCAGCAGGCTACTAGCGGGAGGGGGCAATGAGCAGTTCTTC.

The chain has TRBV7-2 and TRBJ2-7; no reliable D call. V gave up 1 base and J gave up 3 bases, with 7 bases separating them. Germline lookup yields CDR1 SGHTA and CDR2 FQGNSA. The CDR3 spans 13 residues. The CDR3 protein is CASSLGYSYEQYF. The CDR3, as DNA: TGTGCCAGCAGCTTAGGATACAGCTACGAGCAGTACTTC. Full variable domain (rest looked up from reference TRBV7-2 and TRBJ2-7): GAGVSQSPSNKVTEKGKDVELRCDPISGHTALYWYRQSLGQGLEFLIYFQGNSAPDKSGLPSDRFSAERTGGSVSTLTIQRTQQEDSAVYLCASSLGYSYEQYFGPGTRLTVT.

This clone has just a few counts. The chain joins TRBV27 to TRBJ1-2; 7 bases align to TRBD1. There are 13 residues in the CDR3. V lost 6 bases, J lost 6 bases, and 7 bases stayed unmatched. Looked up from germline, CDR1 is MNHEY and CDR2 is SMNVEV (reference sequence). CDR3 amino acids: CASREGARDGYTF. The CDR3, as DNA: TGTGCCAGCAGGGAGGGGGCGAGGGATGGCTACACCTTC.

This chain uses TRBV7-3 with TRBJ2-1; maybe TRBD1 (6 bases). CDR1 and CDR2 (germline): SGHTA, FQGTGA. Between the trimmed V and J ends, which lost 5 bases and 8 bases, there was a span of 19 bases. This CDR3 is built from 15 residues. The CDR3 reads CASSNPGQSRDEQFF. The CDR3 DNA sequence: TGTGCCAGCAGCAACCCGGGACAATCAAGGGATGAGCAGTTCTTC. Full variable domain (outside the CDR3, taken from reference TRBV7-3 and TRBJ2-1): GAGVSQTPSNKVTEKGKYVELRCDPISGHTALYWYRQSLGQGPEFLIYFQGTGAADDSGLPNDRFFAVRPEGSVSTLKIQRTERGDSAVYLCASSNPGQSRDEQFFGPGTRLTVL.

The chain couples TRBV5-1 to TRBJ2-2; the D gene is possibly TRBD1 (5 bases). V was clipped by 0 bases and J by 0 bases, with 12 bases between them. This CDR3 spans 17 amino acids. Germline V gene lookup returns CDR1 SGHRS and CDR2 YFSETQ. This CDR3 is CASSLGVGASNTGELFF. DNA for the CDR3: TGCGCCAGCAGCTTGGGGGTAGGGGCCTCGAACACCGGGGAGCTGTTTTTT. The full variable domain, rest sourced from reference TRBV5-1 and TRBJ2-2, is KAGVTQTPRYLIKTRGQQVTLSCSPISGHRSVSWYQQTPGQGLQFLFEYFSETQRNKGNFPGRFSGRQFSNSRSEMNVSTLELGDSALYLCASSLGVGASNTGELFFGEGSRLTVL.

The V call is TRBV19, the J call TRBJ2-1; D gene unclear. Per the germline V gene, CDR1 is LNHDA and CDR2 is SQIVND (reference sequence). V dropped 4 bases and J dropped 0 bases, with 10 bases sitting between them. This CDR3 is 15 amino acids long. The CDR3 DNA reads as TGTGCCAGTAGTAAGGCGCTAAGCTCCTACAATGAGCAGTTCTTC. Amino acid sequence: CASSKALSSYNEQFF.

Concerning this clone: The junction differs from germline at one of its ends, possibly a read error. The rearrangement links TRBV11-2 to TRBJ1-4; the D is unclear. Germline CDR1 is SGHAT and CDR2 is FQNNGV. This CDR3 has 16 amino acids. The CDR3 protein is CASSLEAVGANEKLFF. The CDR3 nucleotides are TGTGCCAGCAGCCTAGAGGCGGTTGGCGCTAATGAAAAACTGTTTTTT.

CDR3 nucleotides: TGTGCCAGCTTTACACAAGGTTACGAGCAGTACTTC. Translation: CASFTQGYEQYF. V is TRBV5-6 and J is TRBJ2-7; D unresolved. This CDR3 is 12 amino acids long. Germline loops: CDR1 SGHDT, CDR2 YYEEEE. Between the trimmed V and J ends, which lost 7 bases and 4 bases, there was a span of 12 bases.

V usage is TRBV11-3 and J usage is TRBJ2-5; 9 nucleotides align to TRBD2. Trimming cost V 2 bases and J 5 bases; bases outside gene matches: 6. This CDR3 has 15 residues. Germline V gives CDR1 SGHNT, CDR2 YENEEA. The chain's CDR3 is CASSLRGTSQETQYF. DNA of the CDR3: TGTGCCAGCAGCTTAAGAGGGACTAGCCAGGAGACCCAGTACTTC.

This chain joins TRBV11-2 and TRBJ1-1; the D is unclear. This CDR3 has 12 amino acids. V lost 4 bases to trimming and J lost 5 bases, with 8 bases between them. The germline V gene encodes CDR1 SGHAT and CDR2 FQNNGV. The CDR3 protein is CASSSRRTEAFF. The CDR3 DNA reads TGTGCCAGCAGCTCCCGAAGGACTGAAGCTTTCTTT. Complete variable domain (other parts from reference TRBV11-2 and TRBJ1-1): EAGVAQSPRYKIIEKRQSVAFWCNPISGHATLYWYQQILGQGPKLLIQFQNNGVVDDSQLPKDRFSAERLKGVDSTLKIQPAKLEDSAVYLCASSSRRTEAFFGQGTRLTVV.

The chain has TRBV5-1 and TRBJ2-1; perhaps TRBD2 as D (5 bases). V dropped 2 bases and J dropped 7 bases, with 7 bases sitting between them. The length of the CDR3 is 12 residues. Germline V lookup: CDR1 SGHRS, CDR2 YFSETQ. The chain's CDR3 is CASSLGRNEQFF. The DNA for the CDR3 is TGCGCCAGCAGCTTAGGGAGAAATGAGCAGTTCTTC.

The chain recombines TRBV4-2 with TRBJ2-1, with TRBD2 identical over 7 bases. The trim removed 4 bases at V and 4 bases at J, leaving 13 bases unmatched. Per the germline V gene, CDR1 is LGHNA and CDR2 is YNFKEQ. The CDR3 contains 17 residues. The CDR3: CASSLAPLAEDYNEQFF. The CDR3 DNA reads TGTGCCAGCAGCCTGGCTCCTCTAGCGGAGGATTACAATGAGCAGTTCTTC.

The V call is TRBV18, the J call TRBJ2-2, with TRBD1 matching 8 bases. The CDR3 spans 14 residues. Germline V gene data show CDR1 as KGHSH and CDR2 as LQKENI. Trimming removed 3 bases from V and 7 bases from J; junction bases left unmatched: 4. Here the CDR3 DNA reads TGTGCCAGCTCACCGGACAGGGACTTCGGGGAGCTGTTTTTT. It is translated as CASSPDRDFGELFF.

The chain combines TRBV7-8 with TRBJ1-2; 7 bases agree with TRBD1. This CDR3 spans 13 amino acids. Unmatched junction bases numbered 8, after V lost 5 bases and J lost 8 bases. Germline assignment: CDR1 SGHVS and CDR2 FQNEAQ. The CDR3 region is CASSQDRVRGYTF. DNA for the CDR3: TGTGCCAGCAGCCAAGACAGGGTACGGGGCTACACCTTC.

This clone was observed once. This rearrangement joins TRBV7-9 to TRBJ2-2; 7 nucleotides match TRBD1. The ends lost 5 bases at V and 3 bases at J; junction bases unmatched: 6. This CDR3 has 15 amino acids. Germline V CDR1 and CDR2: SEHNR, FQNEAQ (reference sequence). DNA of the CDR3: TGTGCCAGCAGCCTGGGACAGAGTTACACCGGGGAGCTGTTTTTT. Residues: CASSLGQSYTGELFF.

This rearrangement joins TRBV7-9 to TRBJ2-3; D is uncertain. CDR1 is SEHNR and CDR2 is FQNEAQ in the germline V gene (reference sequence). The CDR3 extends over 12 amino acids. V was pared by 5 bases and J by 6 bases, with 9 bases between. DNA for the CDR3: TGTGCCAGCAGCATCACCCAGGATACGCAGTATTTT. Amino acids: CASSITQDTQYF.

CDR3 DNA: TGTGCCAGCAGCTTCAAACGCGGCGACCCGACCGGGGAGCTGTTTTTT. Translating gives CASSFKRGDPTGELFF. The chain is built from TRBV5-4 and TRBJ2-2; D remains unclear. The V end was cut by 2 bases, the J end by 5 bases, with 16 bases between. CDR3 length: 16 amino acids. Germline V gives CDR1 SGHNT, CDR2 YYREEE (reference sequence).

The chain couples TRBV10-3 to TRBJ2-5, with 9 positions matching TRBD1. V lost 6 bases and J lost 4; bases outside the gene matches: 3. The CDR3 sequence is 13 residues long. Germline CDR1 and CDR2: ENHRY and SYGVKD. The CDR3 loop is CAISLDRGETQYF. The CDR3 DNA sequence: TGTGCCATCAGCCTGGACAGGGGAGAGACCCAGTACTTC.

The chain combines TRBV9 with TRBJ2-7; D perhaps matches TRBD1 (6 bases). The CDR3 extends over 15 amino acids. V was clipped by 0 bases and J by 4 bases, with 14 bases between them. The germline V gene encodes CDR1 SGDLS and CDR2 YYNGEE. The CDR3 DNA reads as TGTGCCAGCAGCGTAGGAGGGACACCTGAATACGAGCAGTACTTC. Amino acids: CASSVGGTPEYEQYF.